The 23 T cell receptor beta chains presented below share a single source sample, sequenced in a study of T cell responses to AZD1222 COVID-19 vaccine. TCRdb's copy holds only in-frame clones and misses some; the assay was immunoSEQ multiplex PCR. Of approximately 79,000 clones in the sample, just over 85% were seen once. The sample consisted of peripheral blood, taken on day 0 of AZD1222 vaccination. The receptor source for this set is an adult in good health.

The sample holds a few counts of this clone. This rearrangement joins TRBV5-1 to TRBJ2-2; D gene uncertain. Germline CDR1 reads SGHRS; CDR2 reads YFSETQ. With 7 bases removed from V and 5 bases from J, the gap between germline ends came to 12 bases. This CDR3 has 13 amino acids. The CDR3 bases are TGCGCCAGCTCTACTCTTGGGACCGGGGAGCTGTTTTTT. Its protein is CASSTLGTGELFF.

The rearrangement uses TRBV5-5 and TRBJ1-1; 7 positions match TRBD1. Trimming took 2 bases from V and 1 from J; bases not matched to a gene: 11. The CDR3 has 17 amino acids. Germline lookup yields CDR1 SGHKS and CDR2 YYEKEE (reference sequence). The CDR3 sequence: CASSFRQGVLANTEAFF. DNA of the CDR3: TGTGCCAGCAGCTTTAGACAGGGCGTTCTCGCGAACACTGAAGCTTTCTTT. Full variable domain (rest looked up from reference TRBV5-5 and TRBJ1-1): DAGVTQSPTHLIKTRGQQVTLRCSPISGHKSVSWYQQVLGQGPQFIFQYYEKEERGRGNFPDRFSARQFPNYSSELNVNALLLGDSALYLCASSFRQGVLANTEAFFGQGTRLTVV.

Here the CDR3 DNA reads TGTGCCAGTACAATAGGAAGACGGCTTAGCACAGATACGCAGTATTTT. Amino acids: CASTIGRRLSTDTQYF. The V and J genes are TRBV19 and TRBJ2-3; D is unresolved. Germline-derived CDR1 and CDR2 are LNHDA and SQIVND (reference sequence). V lost 7 bases and J 0 bases, leaving 17 bases between the germline ends. There are 16 residues in the CDR3.

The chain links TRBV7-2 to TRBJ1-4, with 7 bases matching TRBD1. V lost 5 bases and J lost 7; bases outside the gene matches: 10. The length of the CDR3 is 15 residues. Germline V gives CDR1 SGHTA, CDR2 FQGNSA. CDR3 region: CASSPPGQIREKLFF. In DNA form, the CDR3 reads TGTGCCAGCAGCCCCCCGGGACAGATTCGTGAAAAACTGTTTTTT.

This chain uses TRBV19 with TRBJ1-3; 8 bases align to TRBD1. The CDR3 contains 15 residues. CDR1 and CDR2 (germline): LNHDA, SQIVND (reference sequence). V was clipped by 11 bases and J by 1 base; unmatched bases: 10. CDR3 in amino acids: CAGSDRVFSGNTIYF. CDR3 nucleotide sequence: TGTGCCGGATCGGACAGGGTATTTTCTGGAAACACCATATATTTT.

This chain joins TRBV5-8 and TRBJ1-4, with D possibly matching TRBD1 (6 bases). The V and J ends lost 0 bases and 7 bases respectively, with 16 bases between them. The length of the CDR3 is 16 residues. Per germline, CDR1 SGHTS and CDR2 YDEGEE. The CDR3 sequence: CASSLGAGGRGEKLFF. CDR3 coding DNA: TGTGCCAGCAGCTTGGGGGCCGGGGGGCGCGGTGAAAAACTGTTTTTT.

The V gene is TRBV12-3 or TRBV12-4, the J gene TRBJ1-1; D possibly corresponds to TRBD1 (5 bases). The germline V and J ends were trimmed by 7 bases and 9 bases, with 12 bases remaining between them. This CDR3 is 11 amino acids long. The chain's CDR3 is CASNLDTKAFF. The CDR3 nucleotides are TGTGCCAGCAACCTGGACACCAAAGCTTTCTTT.

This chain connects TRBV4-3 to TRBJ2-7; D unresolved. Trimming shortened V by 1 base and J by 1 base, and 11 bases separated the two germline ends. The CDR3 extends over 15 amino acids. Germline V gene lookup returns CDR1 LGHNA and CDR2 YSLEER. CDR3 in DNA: TGCGCCAGCAGCCAAGCGACTCATGCGTCCTACGAGCAGTACTTC. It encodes CASSQATHASYEQYF.

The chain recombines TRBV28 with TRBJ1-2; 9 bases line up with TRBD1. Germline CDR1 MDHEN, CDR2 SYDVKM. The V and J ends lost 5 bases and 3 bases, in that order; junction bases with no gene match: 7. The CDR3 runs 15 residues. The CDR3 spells CASSRRDRVDYGYTF. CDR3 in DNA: TGTGCCAGCAGTCGCCGGGACAGGGTTGACTATGGCTACACCTTC.

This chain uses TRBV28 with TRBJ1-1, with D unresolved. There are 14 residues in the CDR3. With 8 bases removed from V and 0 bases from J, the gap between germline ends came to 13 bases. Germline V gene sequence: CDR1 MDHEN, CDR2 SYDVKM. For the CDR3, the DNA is TGTGCCAGCGGGAGAGCCGAGATGAACACTGAAGCTTTCTTT. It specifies CASGRAEMNTEAFF.

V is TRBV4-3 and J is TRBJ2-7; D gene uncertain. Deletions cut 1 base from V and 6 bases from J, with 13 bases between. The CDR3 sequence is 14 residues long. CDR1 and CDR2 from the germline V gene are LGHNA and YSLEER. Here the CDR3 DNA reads TGCGCCAGCAGCCAAGGGAGTAGTTTAAGCGAGCAGTACTTC. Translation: CASSQGSSLSEQYF.

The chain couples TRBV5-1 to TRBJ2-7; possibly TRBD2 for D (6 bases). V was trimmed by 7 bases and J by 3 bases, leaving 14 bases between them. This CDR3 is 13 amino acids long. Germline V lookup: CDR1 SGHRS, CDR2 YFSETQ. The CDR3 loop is CASGRELGYEQYF. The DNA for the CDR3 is TGCGCCAGCGGTCGGGAGTTGGGCTACGAGCAGTACTTC. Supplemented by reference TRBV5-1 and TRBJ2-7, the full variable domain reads KAGVTQTPRYLIKTRGQQVTLSCSPISGHRSVSWYQQTPGQGLQFLFEYFSETQRNKGNFPGRFSGRQFSNSRSEMNVSTLELGDSALYLCASGRELGYEQYFGPGTRLTVT.

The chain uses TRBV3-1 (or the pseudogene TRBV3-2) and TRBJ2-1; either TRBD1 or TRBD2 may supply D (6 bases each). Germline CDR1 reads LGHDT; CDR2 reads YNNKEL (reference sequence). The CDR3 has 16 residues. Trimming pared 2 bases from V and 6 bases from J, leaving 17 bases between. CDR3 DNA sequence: TGTGCCAGCAGCCAATCATGGGGGAAGGGGGGCAATGAGCAGTTCTTC. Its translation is CASSQSWGKGGNEQFF.

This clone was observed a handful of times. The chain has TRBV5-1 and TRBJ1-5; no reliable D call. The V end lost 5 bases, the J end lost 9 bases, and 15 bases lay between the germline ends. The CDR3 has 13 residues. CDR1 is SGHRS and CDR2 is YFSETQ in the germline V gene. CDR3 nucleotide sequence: TGCGCCAGCAGAGACGGGAGCCGGGGGCCCCAGCATTTT. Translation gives CASRDGSRGPQHF.

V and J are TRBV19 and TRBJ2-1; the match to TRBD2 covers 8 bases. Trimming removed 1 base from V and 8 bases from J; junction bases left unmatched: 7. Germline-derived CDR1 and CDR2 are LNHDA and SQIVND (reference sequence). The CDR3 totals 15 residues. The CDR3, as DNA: TGTGCCAGTAGTATAGTAGGGAATAGCGGGGATGAGCAGTTCTTC. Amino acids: CASSIVGNSGDEQFF. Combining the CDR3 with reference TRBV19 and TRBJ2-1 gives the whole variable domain DGGITQSPKYLFRKEGQNVTLSCEQNLNHDAMYWYRQDPGQGLRLIYYSQIVNDFQKGDIAEGYSVSREKKESFPLTVTSAQKNPTAFYLCASSIVGNSGDEQFFGPGTRLTVL.

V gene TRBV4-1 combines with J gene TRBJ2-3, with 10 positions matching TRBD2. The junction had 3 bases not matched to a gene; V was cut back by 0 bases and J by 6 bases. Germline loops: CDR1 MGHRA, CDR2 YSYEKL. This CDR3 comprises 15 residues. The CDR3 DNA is TGCGCCAGCAGCCAAGATCGGGGACTAGCGGATACGCAGTATTTT. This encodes CASSQDRGLADTQYF.

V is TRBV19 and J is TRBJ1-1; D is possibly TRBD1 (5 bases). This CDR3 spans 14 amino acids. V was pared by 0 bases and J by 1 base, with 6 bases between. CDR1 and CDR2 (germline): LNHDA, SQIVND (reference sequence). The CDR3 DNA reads TGTGCCAGTAGTATAGAGAGGGGGAACACTGAAGCTTTCTTT. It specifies CASSIERGNTEAFF.

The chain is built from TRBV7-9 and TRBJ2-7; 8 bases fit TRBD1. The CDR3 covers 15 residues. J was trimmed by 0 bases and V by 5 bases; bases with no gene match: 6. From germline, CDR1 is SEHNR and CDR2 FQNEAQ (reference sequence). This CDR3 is CASSQGAGSSYEQYF. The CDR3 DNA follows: TGTGCCAGCAGCCAGGGGGCCGGTAGCTCCTACGAGCAGTACTTC.

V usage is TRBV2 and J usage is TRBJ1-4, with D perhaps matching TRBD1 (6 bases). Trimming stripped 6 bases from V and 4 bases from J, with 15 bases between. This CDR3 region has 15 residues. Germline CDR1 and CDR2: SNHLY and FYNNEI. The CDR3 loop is CASRRGGIVNEKLFF. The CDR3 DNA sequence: TGTGCCAGCAGGAGGGGGGGGATAGTTAATGAAAAACTGTTTTTT.

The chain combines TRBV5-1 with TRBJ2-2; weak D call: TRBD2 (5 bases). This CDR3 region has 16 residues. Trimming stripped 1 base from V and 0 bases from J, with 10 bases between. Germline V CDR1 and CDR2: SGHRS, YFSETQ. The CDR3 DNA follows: TGCGCCAGCAGCTTGTCGGCGGGTTCGAACACCGGGGAGCTGTTTTTT. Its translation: CASSLSAGSNTGELFF.

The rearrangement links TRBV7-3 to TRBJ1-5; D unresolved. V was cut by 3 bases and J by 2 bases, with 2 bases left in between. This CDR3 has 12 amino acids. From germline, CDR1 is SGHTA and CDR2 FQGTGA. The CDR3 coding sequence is TGTGCCAGCAGCTTGGGCAATCAGCCCCAGCATTTT. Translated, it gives CASSLGNQPQHF.

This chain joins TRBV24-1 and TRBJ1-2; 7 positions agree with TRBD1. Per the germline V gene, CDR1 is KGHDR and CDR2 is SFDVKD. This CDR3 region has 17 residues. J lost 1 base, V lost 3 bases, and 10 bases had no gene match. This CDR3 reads CATSDPRGSGLNYGYTF. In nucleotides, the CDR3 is TGTGCCACCAGTGATCCCAGGGGGAGCGGGCTTAACTATGGCTACACCTTC.

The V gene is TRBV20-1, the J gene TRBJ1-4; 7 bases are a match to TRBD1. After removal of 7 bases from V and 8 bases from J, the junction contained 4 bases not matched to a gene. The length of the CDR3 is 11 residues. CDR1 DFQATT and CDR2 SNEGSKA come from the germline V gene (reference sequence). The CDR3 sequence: CSGRGREKLFF. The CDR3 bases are TGCAGTGGTAGGGGGCGAGAAAAACTGTTTTTT.